This TCR beta chain was captured by sequencing in a study of OX40 agonist ivuxolimab in advanced cancers. Germline CDR1 and CDR2: LNHDA and SQIVND (reference sequence). The V end lost 5 bases, the J end lost 2 bases, and 9 bases lay between the germline ends. The CDR3 is made up of 13 amino acids. TCRdb keeps only in-frame clones here, not all; method: immunoSEQ multiplex PCR. The table records about 83,000 clones, around 84% of them present only once. This clone was observed once. The clonotype was recovered from an adult with an advanced solid tumor such as melanoma, head and neck, liver or kidney cancer. Sequences were derived from CD4+ or CD8+ T cells sorted from blood, sampled in a trial of the OX40 agonist ivuxolimab. The chain couples TRBV19 to TRBJ1-1, with D hard to call. CDR3 amino acids: CASSYGHNTEAFF. The CDR3 DNA follows: TGTGCCAGTAGTTACGGCCATAACACTGAAGCTTTCTTT.